This T cell receptor beta chain is drawn from a study of T cell repertoires in cytomegalovirus infection. Details on this clonotype: Its antigen remains unidentified.

TCRdb reanalysed the reads using MiXCR and keeps one entry per CDR3 protein. The repertoire holds around 500,000 distinct CDR3 sequences, more than 40% seen once, with 43% in the top ten. The sequencing here drew on cultured PBMCs, taken from culture after CMV antigen stimulation. The receptor was isolated from a human donor in good health (CMV status not recorded). Some clones in this sample may be carry-over from other donors' samples.

CDR3 residues: CASRRWGTVNEKLFF. In nucleotides, the CDR3 is TGTGCCAGCAGGCGCTGGGGGACAGTTAATGAAAAACTGTTTTTT. The chain has TRBV28 and TRBJ1-4; 7 bases fit TRBD1. The V gene end was trimmed by 6 bases and the J gene end by 4 bases; junction bases not matched to a gene: 8. The germline CDR1 and CDR2 sequences are MDHEN and SYDVKM. The CDR3 is 15 residues long.